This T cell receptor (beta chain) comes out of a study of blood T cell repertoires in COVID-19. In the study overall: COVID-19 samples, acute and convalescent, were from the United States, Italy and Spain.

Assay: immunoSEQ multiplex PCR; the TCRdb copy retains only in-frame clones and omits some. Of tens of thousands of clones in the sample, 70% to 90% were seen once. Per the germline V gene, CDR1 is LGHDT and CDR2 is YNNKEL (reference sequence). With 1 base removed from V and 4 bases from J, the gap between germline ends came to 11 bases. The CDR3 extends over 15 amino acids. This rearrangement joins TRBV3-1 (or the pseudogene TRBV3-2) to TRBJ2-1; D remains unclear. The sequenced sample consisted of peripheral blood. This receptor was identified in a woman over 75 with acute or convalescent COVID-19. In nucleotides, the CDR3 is TGTGCCAGCAGCCAAGGTGGTCACAGATACAATGAGCAGTTCTTC. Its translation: CASSQGGHRYNEQFF.